The clone carrying this TCR beta chain was counted only a few times. This table comes from immunoSEQ multiplex PCR, and its TCRdb copy is limited to in-frame clones, with some not included. In the table there are 170,000 or so clones, over 75% of which are singletons. The data derive from a study of blood T cell repertoires in COVID-19. The CDR3 contains 15 residues. V shed 0 bases, J shed 7 bases, and the junction held 8 bases outside the gene matches. Germline V gene sequence: CDR1 KGHSH, CDR2 LQKENI. V is TRBV18 and J is TRBJ1-2; TRBD1 agrees at 7 bases. The sequence was collected from a woman aged 70-85 years with acute or convalescent COVID-19. The material sequenced was peripheral blood. CDR3 coding DNA: TGTGCCAGCTCACCACCCAGCGAGGGGGCCTCTGGCTACACCTTC. It codes for CASSPPSEGASGYTF.